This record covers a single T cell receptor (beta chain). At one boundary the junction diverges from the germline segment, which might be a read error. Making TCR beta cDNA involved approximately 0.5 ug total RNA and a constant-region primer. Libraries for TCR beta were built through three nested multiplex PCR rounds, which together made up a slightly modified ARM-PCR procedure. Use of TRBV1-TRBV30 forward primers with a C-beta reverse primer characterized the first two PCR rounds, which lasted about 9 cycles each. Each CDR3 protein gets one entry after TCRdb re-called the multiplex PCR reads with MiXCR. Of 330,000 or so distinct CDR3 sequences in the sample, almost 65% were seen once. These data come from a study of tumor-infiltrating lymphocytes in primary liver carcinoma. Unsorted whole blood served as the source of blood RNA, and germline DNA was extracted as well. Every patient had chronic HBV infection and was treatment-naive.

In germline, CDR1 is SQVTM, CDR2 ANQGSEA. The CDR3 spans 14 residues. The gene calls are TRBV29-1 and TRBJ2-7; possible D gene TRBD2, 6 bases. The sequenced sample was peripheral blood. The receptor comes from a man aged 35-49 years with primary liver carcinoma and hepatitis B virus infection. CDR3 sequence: CSVDSPSVSREQYF. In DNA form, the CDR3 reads TGTAGCGTTGATTCTCCTAGCGTTTCTCGGGAGCAGTACTTC.